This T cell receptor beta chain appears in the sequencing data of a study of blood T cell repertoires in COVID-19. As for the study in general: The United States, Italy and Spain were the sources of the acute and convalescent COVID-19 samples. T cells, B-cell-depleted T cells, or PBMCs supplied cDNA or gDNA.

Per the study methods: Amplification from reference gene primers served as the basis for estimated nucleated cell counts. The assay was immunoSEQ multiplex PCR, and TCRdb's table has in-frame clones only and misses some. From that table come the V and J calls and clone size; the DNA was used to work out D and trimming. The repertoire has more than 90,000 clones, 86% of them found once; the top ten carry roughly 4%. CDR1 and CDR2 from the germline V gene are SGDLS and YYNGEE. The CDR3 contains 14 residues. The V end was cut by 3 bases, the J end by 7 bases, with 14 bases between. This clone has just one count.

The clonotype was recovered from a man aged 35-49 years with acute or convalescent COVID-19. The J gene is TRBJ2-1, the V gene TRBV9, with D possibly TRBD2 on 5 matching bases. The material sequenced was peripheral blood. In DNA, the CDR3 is TGTGCCAGCAGCGCCCGCTTTGAGGGTAATGAGCAGTTCTTC. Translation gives CASSARFEGNEQFF.